Below are 27 T cell receptor beta chains sequenced from a single sample in a study of blood T cell repertoires in COVID-19. Sequencing was performed with immunoSEQ multiplex PCR; in TCRdb, only in-frame clones are kept and a portion is missing. The sample has about 290,000 clones, approximately 86% seen once. Sequenced sample: peripheral blood. These receptors originate from a woman aged 45-60 years with active or convalescent COVID-19.

This clone appeared a few times. The CDR3 coding sequence is TGTGCCAGCAGTGCCTCGGACAGGAGCAATCAGCCCCAGCATTTT. It codes for CASSASDRSNQPQHF. The chain couples TRBV28 to TRBJ1-5; TRBD1 agrees at 7 bases. Germline values: CDR1 MDHEN, CDR2 SYDVKM. The V segment lost 5 bases and the J segment 1 base; nucleotides outside the gene matches: 5. The CDR3 loop spans 15 amino acids. The full variable domain, rest sourced from reference TRBV28 and TRBJ1-5, is DVKVTQSSRYLVKRTGEKVFLECVQDMDHENMFWYRQDPGLGLRLIYFSYDVKMKEKGDIPEGYSVSREKKERFSLILESASTNQTSMYLCASSASDRSNQPQHFGDGTRLSIL.

The chain recombines TRBV3-1 (or the pseudogene TRBV3-2) with TRBJ2-7; the match to TRBD2 covers 12 bases. The V segment lost 4 bases and the J segment 0 bases; nucleotides outside the gene matches: 4. Germline assignment: CDR1 LGHDT and CDR2 YNNKEL (reference sequence). This CDR3 has 16 amino acids. CDR3 region: CASSRGLAGTSYEQYF. The CDR3, as DNA: TGTGCCAGCAGCCGAGGACTAGCGGGGACCTCCTACGAGCAGTACTTC.

The chain carries TRBV29-1 and TRBJ1-2; D is undetermined. Trimming shortened V by 7 bases and J by 4 bases, and 16 bases separated the two germline ends. The CDR3 sequence is 13 residues long. Germline V CDR1 and CDR2: SQVTM, ANQGSEA. CDR3 DNA: TGCAGCGCCCCAACGCTAGGCAGCTATGGCTACACCTTC. As protein: CSAPTLGSYGYTF.

This chain uses TRBV27 with TRBJ1-2, with 9 bases fitting TRBD1. CDR1 and CDR2 (germline): MNHEY, SMNVEV (reference sequence). The CDR3 length is 16 residues. The V and J ends lost 5 bases and 8 bases, in that order; junction bases with no gene match: 15. DNA of the CDR3: TGTGCCAGCAGTCCGTGGTCGGGACAGGGAATACAGGGCTACACCTTC. It encodes CASSPWSGQGIQGYTF.

The chain joins TRBV6-5 to TRBJ1-2; D remains ambiguous. Germline assignment: CDR1 MNHEY and CDR2 SVGAGI. V lost 3 bases and J lost 0, with 14 bases in between. CDR3 length equals 16 residues. CDR3 residues: CASSYIPGGANYGYTF. The CDR3 DNA reads TGTGCCAGCAGTTATATCCCGGGCGGGGCTAACTATGGCTACACCTTC.

The V call is TRBV7-8, the J call TRBJ1-2; possibly TRBD1 for D (6 bases). The ends were cut back, 8 bases at V and 0 bases at J, with 13 bases in the middle. The CDR3 covers 14 residues. Germline values: CDR1 SGHVS, CDR2 FQNEAQ. Here the CDR3 reads CASAGTTTNYGYTF. For the CDR3, the DNA is TGTGCCAGCGCCGGGACAACCACTAACTATGGCTACACCTTC.

The genes are TRBV7-2 and TRBJ1-2, with 7 bases fitting TRBD1. Germline CDR1 is SGHTA and CDR2 is FQGNSA. The V segment lost 5 bases and the J segment 8 bases; nucleotides outside the gene matches: 14. There are 15 residues in the CDR3. CDR3 protein: CASSRERQGISGYTF. CDR3 in DNA: TGTGCCAGCAGCAGAGAACGACAGGGAATCTCCGGCTACACCTTC.

This chain links TRBV5-4 with TRBJ2-7, with 10 nucleotides matching TRBD2. From germline, CDR1 is SGHNT and CDR2 YYREEE (reference sequence). Trimming took 3 bases from V and 5 from J; bases not matched to a gene: 14. The CDR3 runs 17 residues. The DNA for the CDR3 is TGTGCCAGCAGCTCGGGGGCTGGACTAGCGGCCCCCAACGAGCAGTACTTC. Residues: CASSSGAGLAAPNEQYF.

The chain uses TRBV12-3 or TRBV12-4 and TRBJ2-5, with D tentatively TRBD1 (6 bases). Trimming removed 6 bases at V and 7 bases at J, with 12 bases between. This CDR3 is built from 12 residues. DNA of the CDR3: TGTGCCAGCAGCCGAATAGGGGGGACCCAGTACTTC. Its protein is CASSRIGGTQYF.

The CDR3 nucleotides are TGTGCCAGCAGCAAAGCAAGGGGGGGTTGTGGAAACACCATATATTTT. Translation gives CASSKARGGCGNTIYF. The chain links TRBV21-1 to TRBJ1-3. TRBV21-1 is a pseudogene. The CDR3 has 16 amino acids.

This sequence joins TRBV3-1 (or the pseudogene TRBV3-2) and TRBJ2-5, with a possible D match to TRBD2 (6 bases). The CDR3 covers 15 residues. CDR1 LGHDT and CDR2 YNNKEL come from the germline V gene (reference sequence). With 4 bases removed from V and 5 bases from J, the gap between germline ends came to 17 bases. DNA of the CDR3: TGTGCCAGCAGCCCCGGCGGGGCGGTCCGGGAGACCCAGTACTTC. Its protein is CASSPGGAVRETQYF.

The chain couples TRBV24-1 to TRBJ2-2; 8 positions match TRBD2. The germline gives CDR1 KGHDR, CDR2 SFDVKD. The junction had 4 bases not matched to a gene; V was cut back by 0 bases and J by 5 bases. CDR3 size: 16 residues. As DNA, the CDR3 is TGTGCCACCAGTGATTTGCTCGGGAGGGTGACCGGGGAGCTGTTTTTT. It specifies CATSDLLGRVTGELFF.

Of note for this clone: This CDR3 is missing its conserved last phenylalanine or tryptophan, likely due to a read error. V is TRBV4-1 and J is TRBJ1-2; 8 bases map to TRBD1. Germline V CDR1 and CDR2: MGHRA, YSYEKL. This CDR3 has 14 residues. Germline trimming cut 5 bases from V and 3 bases from J; bases unmatched to any gene: 5. The CDR3 DNA is TGCGCCAGCAGCGCAGGGGGCGCCGACTATGGCTACACCCTC. Its protein product is CASSAGGADYGYTL.

V gene TRBV18 combines with J gene TRBJ1-2; 9 bases fit TRBD1. V was pared by 2 bases and J by 5 bases, with 9 bases of the junction left unmatched. Germline V gene lookup returns CDR1 KGHSH and CDR2 LQKENI. CDR3 length: 16 amino acids. The chain's CDR3 is CASSPNRDRAEYGYTF. The CDR3 nucleotides are TGTGCCAGCTCACCAAATCGGGACAGGGCGGAATATGGCTACACCTTC.

This clone was counted only a few times. This chain connects TRBV5-1 to TRBJ2-6; 9 bases agree with TRBD1. The germline gives CDR1 SGHRS, CDR2 YFSETQ. V dropped 4 bases and J dropped 2; count of bases not matched to a gene: 10. The CDR3 covers 18 residues. CDR3 in DNA: TGCGCCAGCAGCCCCCTGGGGGGGACAGGGACTGGGGCCAACGTCCTGACTTTC. This sequence encodes CASSPLGGTGTGANVLTF.

The V call is TRBV7-8, the J call TRBJ2-5; TRBD2 aligns across 12 bases. The CDR3 spans 17 residues. Trimming removed 4 bases from V and 5 bases from J; junction bases left unmatched: 11. Germline CDR1 SGHVS, CDR2 FQNEAQ. The CDR3 reads CASSSPGLAGMVETQYF. CDR3 DNA: TGTGCCAGCAGCTCCCCGGGACTAGCGGGTATGGTTGAGACCCAGTACTTC.

The rearrangement joins TRBV20-1 to TRBJ1-1, with a tentative D call TRBD1 (5 bases). The CDR3 has 11 amino acids. The germline gives CDR1 DFQATT, CDR2 SNEGSKA (reference sequence). Trimming took 8 bases from V and 4 from J, leaving 11 bases between them. Here the CDR3 DNA reads TGCAGTCCCCGGGGGGGCACTGAAGCTTTCTTT. Its protein is CSPRGGTEAFF.

The chain joins TRBV28 to TRBJ1-2; TRBD1 matches at 7 bases. Germline assignment: CDR1 MDHEN and CDR2 SYDVKM. This CDR3 is built from 13 residues. Trimming took 6 bases from V and 5 from J; bases not matched to a gene: 6. CDR3 DNA sequence: TGTGCCAGCAGGTCCGGGACAGATTATGGCTACACCTTC. Encoded protein: CASRSGTDYGYTF.

This clone showed up just once. V gene TRBV13 combines with J gene TRBJ2-3, with D possibly matching TRBD1 (6 bases). Germline V gives CDR1 PRHDT, CDR2 FYEKMQ (reference sequence). Trimming left V 6 bases short and J 2 bases short, with 12 bases between. The CDR3 loop spans 14 amino acids. CDR3 amino acids: CASRAGVYTDTQYF. The CDR3 region has the DNA TGTGCCAGCAGAGCAGGGGTCTACACAGATACGCAGTATTTT.

The chain has TRBV5-1 and TRBJ2-3; the D is unclear. Germline lookup yields CDR1 SGHRS and CDR2 YFSETQ. The ends were cut back, 1 base at V and 4 bases at J, with 7 bases in the middle. This CDR3 spans 13 amino acids. Here the CDR3 reads CASSLYLADTQYF. In DNA form, the CDR3 reads TGCGCCAGCAGCTTGTATCTTGCAGATACGCAGTATTTT. Full variable domain (rest looked up from reference TRBV5-1 and TRBJ2-3): KAGVTQTPRYLIKTRGQQVTLSCSPISGHRSVSWYQQTPGQGLQFLFEYFSETQRNKGNFPGRFSGRQFSNSRSEMNVSTLELGDSALYLCASSLYLADTQYFGPGTRLTVL.

This clone was picked up a small number of times. CDR3 sequence: CASSLGNGGSSPLHF. The CDR3, as DNA: TGTGCCAGCAGCCTGGGCAACGGCGGGAGTTCACCCCTCCACTTT. V usage is TRBV7-9 and J usage is TRBJ1-6; D call uncertain. Germline V gene data show CDR1 as SEHNR and CDR2 as FQNEAQ (reference sequence). Trimming took off 5 bases at V and 9 bases at J, with 17 bases between the two ends. The length of the CDR3 is 15 residues.

CDR3 nucleotides: TGCGCCAGCAGCCGGCCCCGAGGAGCTGAGCAGTTCTTC. This codes for CASSRPRGAEQFF. The V call is TRBV4-1, the J call TRBJ2-1, with D unresolved. The CDR3 consists of 13 residues. Germline assignment: CDR1 MGHRA and CDR2 YSYEKL. Trimming shortened V by 4 bases and J by 9 bases, and 13 bases separated the two germline ends.

The rearrangement uses TRBV5-5 and TRBJ2-3; 15 nucleotides align to TRBD2. The CDR3 contains 16 residues. The germline V gene encodes CDR1 SGHKS and CDR2 YYEKEE (reference sequence). V lost 4 bases, J lost 6 bases, and 6 bases stayed unmatched. The CDR3 here is CASSPRTSGRVDTQYF. For the CDR3, the DNA is TGTGCCAGCAGCCCACGGACTAGCGGGAGGGTGGATACGCAGTATTTT.

J is TRBJ2-7 and V is TRBV27, with D possibly being TRBD1 (5 bases). This CDR3 contains 13 residues. The V gene lost 6 bases and the J gene lost 3 bases, with 12 bases spanning the gap. Germline V gives CDR1 MNHEY, CDR2 SMNVEV (reference sequence). CDR3 in amino acids: CASSQGQFYEQYF. The CDR3 DNA reads as TGTGCCAGCAGCCAAGGACAATTCTACGAGCAGTACTTC.

This clone was counted at least ten times. In nucleotides, the CDR3 is TGCGCCAGCAGCCTAATAGGCGGGCTGGGAAATGAAAAACTGTTTTTT. Amino acids: CASSLIGGLGNEKLFF. The J gene is TRBJ1-4, the V gene TRBV4-1; D unresolved. V lost 4 bases and J 5 bases, leaving 17 bases between the germline ends. Germline CDR1 MGHRA, CDR2 YSYEKL. This CDR3 is 16 amino acids long.

In this sample, this clone turned up a few times. The rearrangement links TRBV5-4 to TRBJ2-7; tentative D call: TRBD2 (6 bases). Trimming removed 1 base from V and 4 bases from J, with 15 bases in between. This CDR3 spans 15 amino acids. Germline CDR1 SGHNT, CDR2 YYREEE (reference sequence). The CDR3 nucleotides read TGTGCCAGCAGCTTGCCCAGACTAGGGGCGTACGAGCAGTACTTC. Amino acids: CASSLPRLGAYEQYF. The variable domain in full, completed from reference TRBV5-4 and TRBJ2-7, reads ETGVTQSPTHLIKTRGQQVTLRCSSQSGHNTVSWYQQALGQGPQFIFQYYREEENGRGNFPPRFSGLQFPNYSSELNVNALELDDSALYLCASSLPRLGAYEQYFGPGTRLTVT.

This clone was observed once. This chain uses TRBV9 with TRBJ1-1; 8 bases agree with TRBD1. With 4 bases clipped from V and 12 bases from J, the junction kept 8 bases outside the gene matches. Germline V gene sequence: CDR1 SGDLS, CDR2 YYNGEE. The CDR3 is 12 amino acids. CDR3: CASSPGQGRTFF. The CDR3 DNA is TGTGCCAGCAGCCCCGGACAGGGCAGGACTTTCTTT.